This TCR beta chain was documented in a study of T cell responses to AZD1222 COVID-19 vaccine. Study information: Both about-4-week and about-12-week second-dose recipients were combined. The study's findings and limits: Donors, mostly white British, included more females; clonal diversity was possibly underestimated. At 160-218 and 743-854, vaccine-associated CD4 TCRs were dominant, and they spanned spike. Just a handful of people given AZD1222 tested seropositive at baseline.

As for this clone: Its antigen is not known.

TCRdb keeps only in-frame clones here, not all; method: immunoSEQ multiplex PCR. The sample consists of 130,000 or so clones, about 90% of them appearing once. The CDR3 contains 14 residues. CDR1 is GTSNPN, CDR2 SVGIG, per germline (reference sequence). V shed 2 bases, J shed 5 bases, and the junction held 3 bases outside the gene matches. The sample in question was peripheral blood, obtained on day 0 of AZD1222 vaccination. This clonotype originated in an adult in good health. The rearrangement uses TRBV30 and TRBJ1-6; 7 bases line up with TRBD1. The CDR3 nucleotides read TGTGCCTGGAGTCGACAGGGAGATAATTCACCCCTCCACTTT. Translated: CAWSRQGDNSPLHF.